Following are 8 T cell receptor beta chains from one sample sequenced in a study of PD-1 blockade in classical Hodgkin lymphoma. Specified time point: cycle 4 day 1 (C4D1), after around six weeks of nivolumab. Each and every patient relapsed after autologous stem cell transplantation, and patients got differing brentuximab vedotin exposure. The data were produced by immunoSEQ multiplex PCR, yet TCRdb's version contains in-frame clones alone and is incomplete. The table lists 80,000 to 100,000 clones, about 92% of them singletons, with around 2% in the top ten. Sequences were derived from peripheral blood mononuclear cells (PBMCs), sampled before the fourth cycle of nivolumab. All receptors derive from a human donor with classical Hodgkin lymphoma.

J is TRBJ2-3 and V is TRBV2; D may be TRBD2 (6 bases). The CDR3 has 17 residues. V lost 5 bases, J lost 0 bases, and 18 bases lay in between. The germline V gene encodes CDR1 SNHLY and CDR2 FYNNEI. In nucleotides, the CDR3 is TGTGCCAGCAGTTTTGCGGAGGCAGGGACTAGCACAGATACGCAGTATTTT. Its translation is CASSFAEAGTSTDTQYF.

This clone has a handful of counts. V and J are TRBV20-1 and TRBJ1-1; D remains ambiguous. Germline assignment: CDR1 DFQATT and CDR2 SNEGSKA (reference sequence). The V end lost 3 bases, the J end lost 8 bases, and 10 bases lay between the germline ends. This CDR3 is built from 11 residues. The CDR3 loop is CSASWVGEAFF. As DNA, the CDR3 is TGCAGTGCTAGTTGGGTAGGCGAAGCTTTCTTT.

The chain joins TRBV28 to TRBJ2-1; maybe TRBD2 (5 bases). This CDR3 is 18 amino acids long. Between the trimmed V and J ends, which lost 1 base and 8 bases, there was a span of 24 bases. The germline CDR1 and CDR2 sequences are MDHEN and SYDVKM. The CDR3 DNA follows: TGTGCCAGCAGTTTATATATGGGTAGAGGGAGAGCTAGGGATGAGCAGTTCTTC. The encoded protein is CASSLYMGRGRARDEQFF.

The genes are TRBV5-4 and TRBJ1-2; perhaps TRBD1 as D (5 bases). CDR1 is SGHNT, CDR2 YYREEE, per germline (reference sequence). Trimming removed 1 base at V and 3 bases at J, with 19 bases between. This CDR3 contains 17 residues. CDR3 DNA: TGTGCCAGCAGCTTGTCCCCGGAAGGGGCCGGGTACTATGGCTACACCTTC. Protein product: CASSLSPEGAGYYGYTF.

The gene calls are TRBV4-2 and TRBJ2-7, with 12 bases fitting TRBD2. CDR3 length: 18 amino acids. The V segment lost 0 bases and the J segment 0 bases; nucleotides outside the gene matches: 6. Germline V CDR1 and CDR2: LGHNA, YNFKEQ. CDR3: CASSQDITSGRSSYEQYF. The CDR3, as DNA: TGTGCCAGCAGCCAAGATATAACTAGCGGGAGGAGCTCCTACGAGCAGTACTTC.

This sequence joins TRBV27 and TRBJ1-5, with D unresolved. CDR3 length equals 13 residues. V dropped 8 bases and J dropped 0 bases, with 8 bases sitting between them. The V gene's germline CDR1 is MNHEY and CDR2 SMNVEV (reference sequence). The CDR3 DNA follows: TGTGCCAGCGGGCAAGTTAGCAATCAGCCCCAGCATTTT. Protein: CASGQVSNQPQHF.

V is TRBV10-3 and J is TRBJ1-1, with TRBD1 identical over 11 bases. Losses at the gene ends were 6 bases for V and 6 bases for J; bases not matched to a gene: 9. CDR3 length: 15 residues. Germline assignment: CDR1 ENHRY and CDR2 SYGVKD. CDR3 DNA: TGTGCCATCAGCACAACGACGGGACAGGGGGCTGAAGCTTTCTTT. It yields the protein CAISTTTGQGAEAFF.

This chain uses TRBV7-9 with TRBJ2-1, with 9 bases that match TRBD2. The CDR3 covers 17 residues. V was clipped by 0 bases and J by 0 bases; unmatched bases: 3. Germline CDR1 SEHNR, CDR2 FQNEAQ (reference sequence). The CDR3, as DNA: TGTGCCAGCAGCTTAGCTTCAGCGGGAGGCTCCTACAATGAGCAGTTCTTC. Its protein is CASSLASAGGSYNEQFF.